A single sample gave rise to the 9 T cell receptor beta chains below, sequenced in a study of shared clonotypes between healthy human individuals. Data came from immunoSEQ multiplex PCR; TCRdb stores just in-frame clones and leaves some out. The sample lists about 1,500,000 clones; roughly 96% were seen once. What was sequenced was naive CD4+ T cells sorted from blood. Subset defined: CD45RA+ positively selected. These receptors came from a man between 25 and 39 years old in good health.

V usage is TRBV5-6 and J usage is TRBJ2-2; D is unresolved. CDR1 is SGHDT, CDR2 YYEEEE, per germline. Trimming left V 3 bases short and J 6 bases short, with 6 bases between. This CDR3 comprises 12 residues. The chain's CDR3 is CASSSLPGELFF. The CDR3 DNA reads as TGTGCCAGCAGCTCTTTGCCCGGGGAGCTGTTTTTT. Looking up the rest from reference TRBV5-6 and TRBJ2-2 gives the full variable domain: DAGVTQSPTHLIKTRGQQVTLRCSPKSGHDTVSWYQQALGQGPQFIFQYYEEEERQRGNFPDRFSGHQFPNYSSELNVNALLLGDSALYLCASSSLPGELFFGEGSRLTVL.

Details on this clone: The same CDR3 is also encoded by other DNA sequences in this sample. This chain connects TRBV2 to TRBJ1-2; 12 positions match TRBD1. The germline V gene has CDR1 SNHLY and CDR2 FYNNEI. V trimming: 6 bases; J trimming: 4 bases; junction bases outside the gene matches: 0. The CDR3 has 13 amino acids. The CDR3 reads CASRGQGAYGYTF. CDR3 sequence (DNA): TGTGCCAGCAGGGGACAGGGGGCCTATGGCTACACCTTC.

This sequence joins TRBV27 and TRBJ1-5; tentatively, D is TRBD1 (5 bases). Deletions cut 4 bases from V and 0 bases from J, with 16 bases between. This CDR3 has 17 amino acids. CDR1 and CDR2 from the germline V gene are MNHEY and SMNVEV (reference sequence). CDR3 loop: CASSWGSGDPSNQPQHF. Here the CDR3 DNA reads TGTGCCAGCAGTTGGGGGAGCGGGGACCCTAGCAATCAGCCCCAGCATTTT.

This clone came up once. The chain links TRBV7-6 to TRBJ2-7; 14 nucleotides agree with TRBD2. Germline V gene sequence: CDR1 SGHVS, CDR2 FNYEAQ. The CDR3 contains 17 residues. Trimming took 1 base from V and 1 from J; bases not matched to a gene: 3. The CDR3 bases are TGTGCCAGCAGCTTAGGAGGGACTAGCGGGAGTTCCTACGAGCAGTACTTC. Protein product: CASSLGGTSGSSYEQYF.

The chain links TRBV5-1 to TRBJ2-1; D gene ambiguous. Trimming removed 0 bases at V and 3 bases at J, with 13 bases between. CDR1 is SGHRS, CDR2 YFSETQ, per germline. CDR3 size: 16 residues. The CDR3 bases are TGCGCCAGCAGCTTGGCGTTGCGGACGTTCTACAATGAGCAGTTCTTC. Protein product: CASSLALRTFYNEQFF.

V gene TRBV5-4 combines with J gene TRBJ2-2, with 9 bases fitting TRBD1. The junction had 8 bases not matched to a gene; V was cut back by 1 base and J by 7 bases. CDR3 size: 16 residues. Germline V gene sequence: CDR1 SGHNT, CDR2 YYREEE (reference sequence). This chain's CDR3 is CASSLKLQGAVGELFF. The CDR3 nucleotides read TGTGCCAGCAGCTTGAAGTTACAGGGGGCGGTCGGGGAGCTGTTTTTT.

V is TRBV5-8 and J is TRBJ2-7; D assignment may be TRBD1 or TRBD2 (5 bases each). The V end was cut by 4 bases, the J end by 3 bases, with 17 bases between. The CDR3 spans 15 residues. Germline lookup yields CDR1 SGHTS and CDR2 YDEGEE. Here the CDR3 DNA reads TGTGCCAGCAGCCGGGCCGGGACCTCCCTCTACGAGCAGTACTTC. Encoded protein: CASSRAGTSLYEQYF.

The chain has TRBV10-1 and TRBJ2-5, with D maybe TRBD1 (6 bases). V lost 2 bases to trimming and J lost 0 bases, with 7 bases between them. Germline V gives CDR1 WNHNN, CDR2 SYGVQD (reference sequence). CDR3 length: 14 residues. The CDR3 coding sequence is TGCGCCAGCAGTGAGGGGACACACCAAGAGACCCAGTACTTC. It translates to CASSEGTHQETQYF.

The rearrangement joins TRBV12-5 to TRBJ2-3, with D unresolved. This CDR3 comprises 12 residues. Per germline, CDR1 LGHNT and CDR2 FRNRAP. Between the trimmed V and J ends, which lost 4 bases and 5 bases, there was a span of 7 bases. The CDR3 here is CASGYDGDTQYF. The CDR3 nucleotides are TGTGCTAGTGGTTACGATGGAGATACGCAGTATTTT.